Each of the 27 T cell receptor beta chains below was sequenced from the same sample in a study of T cell responses to AZD1222 COVID-19 vaccine. TCRdb's table, derived via immunoSEQ multiplex PCR, lists solely in-frame clones and lacks some. The sample lists some 110,000 clones, about 94% occurring once. This specimen was peripheral blood, taken on day 0 of AZD1222 vaccination. All receptors derive from an adult in good health.

V is TRBV3-1 (or the pseudogene TRBV3-2) and J is TRBJ2-3; 8 positions agree with TRBD2. Germline values: CDR1 LGHDT, CDR2 YNNKEL (reference sequence). J was trimmed by 0 bases and V by 5 bases; bases with no gene match: 1. The CDR3 length is 14 residues. CDR3 nucleotide sequence: TGTGCCAGCAGCACTAGCGGTAGCACAGATACGCAGTATTTT. Its translation: CASSTSGSTDTQYF.

V gene TRBV2 combines with J gene TRBJ2-1, with no clear D. Trimming cost V 5 bases and J 6 bases, with 5 bases left between them. Germline V gives CDR1 SNHLY, CDR2 FYNNEI. The CDR3 contains 11 residues. The CDR3 region is CASSMANEQFF. The CDR3 DNA reads TGTGCCAGCAGTATGGCCAATGAGCAGTTCTTC.

The chain employs TRBV14 and TRBJ2-1, with TRBD2 matching over 10 bases. CDR3 length: 16 residues. V was pared by 0 bases and J by 11 bases, with 10 bases of the junction left unmatched. Germline CDR1 is SGHDN and CDR2 is FVKESK. CDR3 region: CASSQDWLAGEFKQFF. As DNA, the CDR3 is TGTGCCAGCAGCCAAGATTGGCTAGCGGGAGAATTTAAGCAGTTCTTC.

V usage is TRBV1 and J usage is TRBJ1-4; TRBD1 reflects the table's D call only, with no check against the DNA. TRBV1 is described as a pseudogene. The CDR3 contains 15 residues. The CDR3 protein is CTSSRDRDANEKLFF. CDR3 DNA sequence: TGCACCAGCAGCCGGGACAGGGATGCTAATGAAAAACTGTTTTTT.

V gene TRBV29-1 combines with J gene TRBJ2-7; TRBD2 matches at 11 bases. The CDR3 runs to 15 residues. V gave up 5 bases and J gave up 0 bases; unmatched junction bases: 6. The V gene's germline CDR1 is SQVTM and CDR2 ANQGSEA. The CDR3: CSVLKLAGVSYEQYF. The CDR3 nucleotides are TGCAGCGTTTTAAAACTAGCGGGAGTCTCCTACGAGCAGTACTTC.

This clone was seen only once. J is TRBJ2-1 and V is TRBV7-9, with D uncertain. The CDR3 spans 14 residues. The germline gives CDR1 SEHNR, CDR2 FQNEAQ (reference sequence). Between the trimmed V and J ends, which lost 1 base and 5 bases, there was a span of 9 bases. The CDR3 reads CASSLELQHNEQFF. The CDR3 region has the DNA TGTGCCAGCAGCTTAGAATTACAGCACAATGAGCAGTTCTTC.

The V and J genes are TRBV27 and TRBJ2-7; D is possibly TRBD1 (6 bases). With 6 bases removed from V and 0 bases from J, the gap between germline ends came to 18 bases. The CDR3 sequence is 16 residues long. Germline lookup yields CDR1 MNHEY and CDR2 SMNVEV (reference sequence). Here the CDR3 reads CASSPQTGFSSYEQYF. The CDR3 bases are TGTGCCAGCAGCCCCCAGACAGGTTTTAGCTCCTACGAGCAGTACTTC.

The V call is TRBV6-5, the J call TRBJ2-7; maybe TRBD1 (6 bases). There are 15 residues in the CDR3. Germline CDR1 reads MNHEY; CDR2 reads SVGAGI. The V gene lost 8 bases and the J gene lost 5 bases, with 22 bases spanning the gap. The CDR3 is CASGGSRTARHEQYF. DNA for the CDR3: TGTGCCAGCGGGGGCTCCAGGACCGCTCGGCACGAGCAGTACTTC.

The V and J genes are TRBV5-1 and TRBJ2-7; tentative D call: TRBD1 (6 bases). Trimming pared 3 bases from V and 3 bases from J, leaving 13 bases between. The germline V gene encodes CDR1 SGHRS and CDR2 YFSETQ. The CDR3 has 14 amino acids. The CDR3 loop is CASSSTDSLYEQYF. The CDR3, as DNA: TGCGCCAGCAGCTCTACGGACAGCCTCTACGAGCAGTACTTC.

This clone has just one count. The chain has TRBV5-5 and TRBJ2-7; 9 nucleotides agree with TRBD2. Trimming took 4 bases from V and 2 from J; bases not matched to a gene: 13. The CDR3 has 17 amino acids. Germline V gives CDR1 SGHKS, CDR2 YYEKEE (reference sequence). This CDR3 reads CASSPTYSGSSAYEQYF. CDR3 sequence (DNA): TGTGCCAGCAGCCCAACATATAGCGGGAGCAGCGCCTACGAGCAGTACTTC.

In this sample, this clone turned up once. CDR3 DNA: TGTGCTAGTGGTTTTCGGCAGGGGGCGCGTGGCTACACCTTC. Its protein product is CASGFRQGARGYTF. The chain uses TRBV12-5 and TRBJ1-2; 8 bases map to TRBD1. The trim removed 3 bases at V and 7 bases at J, leaving 7 bases unmatched. This CDR3 comprises 14 residues. Germline lookup yields CDR1 LGHNT and CDR2 FRNRAP.

The V call is TRBV6-5, the J call TRBJ2-1, with a tentative D call TRBD1 (5 bases). The V end was cut by 7 bases, the J end by 4 bases, with 8 bases between. The CDR3 has 12 amino acids. Germline CDR1 is MNHEY and CDR2 is SVGAGI. The CDR3 spells CASKRQYNEQFF. CDR3 coding DNA: TGTGCCAGCAAAAGACAGTACAATGAGCAGTTCTTC.

This chain links TRBV7-2 with TRBJ2-7; D remains unclear. Germline assignment: CDR1 SGHTA and CDR2 FQGNSA. The V end was cut by 4 bases, the J end by 7 bases, with 14 bases between. The CDR3 runs 13 residues. The CDR3 region is CASSSTSVGEQYF. Written as DNA, the CDR3 is TGTGCCAGCAGCTCCACAAGCGTGGGGGAGCAGTACTTC. Full variable domain (rest looked up from reference TRBV7-2 and TRBJ2-7): GAGVSQSPSNKVTEKGKDVELRCDPISGHTALYWYRQSLGQGLEFLIYFQGNSAPDKSGLPSDRFSAERTGGSVSTLTIQRTQQEDSAVYLCASSSTSVGEQYFGPGTRLTVT.

The V call is TRBV7-9, the J call TRBJ2-7; TRBD2 might be the D (6 bases). Between the trimmed V and J ends, which lost 0 bases and 0 bases, there was a span of 9 bases. This CDR3 contains 15 residues. Germline CDR1 reads SEHNR; CDR2 reads FQNEAQ (reference sequence). The CDR3 nucleotides read TGTGCCAGCAGCTTAGCGGGAGGCAGCTCCTACGAGCAGTACTTC. Its translation: CASSLAGGSSYEQYF.

The V gene is TRBV5-8, the J gene TRBJ2-1; no definite D call. Between the trimmed V and J ends, which lost 1 base and 10 bases, there was a span of 12 bases. CDR1 is SGHTS and CDR2 is YDEGEE in the germline V gene. The CDR3 loop spans 13 amino acids. The CDR3 DNA reads TGTGCCAGCAGCTTGTCCTCCGCAGGCGAGCAGTTCTTC. It encodes CASSLSSAGEQFF.

This clone has just one count. The chain uses TRBV28 and TRBJ2-7, with D unresolved. Germline V gene sequence: CDR1 MDHEN, CDR2 SYDVKM. V was cut by 5 bases and J by 2 bases, with 7 bases left in between. This CDR3 has 12 residues. CDR3 region: CASSRQTYEQYF. The CDR3 coding sequence is TGTGCCAGCAGTAGGCAGACCTACGAGCAGTACTTC.

The V and J genes are TRBV9 and TRBJ2-1; TRBD2 is a possible D gene (5 bases). This CDR3 comprises 15 residues. The germline gives CDR1 SGDLS, CDR2 YYNGEE. With 0 bases removed from V and 4 bases from J, the gap between germline ends came to 11 bases. The CDR3 DNA reads as TGTGCCAGCAGCGTAGGCGTCACTAGGTACAATGAGCAGTTCTTC. Its translation: CASSVGVTRYNEQFF.

This chain uses TRBV28 with TRBJ2-1, with 11 bases lining up with TRBD1. With V trimmed by 1 base and J by 1 base, 3 bases remained unmatched. The CDR3 has 17 amino acids. Per the germline V gene, CDR1 is MDHEN and CDR2 is SYDVKM. The CDR3 nucleotides read TGTGCCAGCAGTTTATCCGGACAGGGGGCTTCCTACAATGAGCAGTTCTTC. Residues: CASSLSGQGASYNEQFF. The full variable domain, in which reference TRBV28 and TRBJ2-1 provide the parts outside the CDR3, is DVKVTQSSRYLVKRTGEKVFLECVQDMDHENMFWYRQDPGLGLRLIYFSYDVKMKEKGDIPEGYSVSREKKERFSLILESASTNQTSMYLCASSLSGQGASYNEQFFGPGTRLTVL.

The CDR3 loop is CASTGGTEAFF. The CDR3 nucleotides read TGTGCCAGCACCGGCGGGACTGAAGCTTTCTTT. The gene calls are TRBV6-5 and TRBJ1-1; D call uncertain. This CDR3 is built from 11 residues. The germline V gene has CDR1 MNHEY and CDR2 SVGAGI. Deletions cut 7 bases from V and 5 bases from J, with 8 bases between.

The chain is built from TRBV25-1 and TRBJ2-7; D gene ambiguous. Germline CDR1 is MGHDK and CDR2 is SYGVNS. Trimming removed 3 bases at V and 1 base at J, with 10 bases between. The CDR3 runs to 14 residues. This CDR3 is CASSDHFGSYEQYF. In nucleotides, the CDR3 is TGTGCCAGCAGTGACCATTTCGGTTCCTACGAGCAGTACTTC.

The chain joins TRBV28 to TRBJ1-6; D gene unclear. Deletions cut 7 bases from V and 9 bases from J, with 16 bases between. Germline values: CDR1 MDHEN, CDR2 SYDVKM. The CDR3 is made up of 14 amino acids. Here the CDR3 reads CASTDTVSGSPLHF. In nucleotides, the CDR3 is TGTGCCAGCACCGATACCGTTTCGGGTTCACCCCTCCACTTT.

CDR3 bases: TGCGCCAGCAGCCAAGATTGGTTCTTTTCAGCGGGAGGAAGGAATGAGCAGTTCTTC. It is translated as CASSQDWFFSAGGRNEQFF. V and J are TRBV4-3 and TRBJ2-1; 9 bases are a match to TRBD2. The germline V gene has CDR1 LGHNA and CDR2 YSLEER. The V segment lost 0 bases and the J segment 7 bases; nucleotides outside the gene matches: 16. The CDR3 length is 19 residues.

The chain joins TRBV5-1 to TRBJ2-7; no firm D call. The germline CDR1 and CDR2 sequences are SGHRS and YFSETQ. The CDR3 sequence is 13 residues long. Trimming removed 1 base from V and 4 bases from J, with 9 bases in between. The CDR3: CASSLSPDYEQYF. The CDR3 coding sequence is TGCGCCAGCAGCTTGTCCCCTGATTACGAGCAGTACTTC. Supplemented by reference TRBV5-1 and TRBJ2-7, the full variable domain reads KAGVTQTPRYLIKTRGQQVTLSCSPISGHRSVSWYQQTPGQGLQFLFEYFSETQRNKGNFPGRFSGRQFSNSRSEMNVSTLELGDSALYLCASSLSPDYEQYFGPGTRLTVT.

CDR3 sequence: CATSRVQGQGADTQYF. DNA for the CDR3: TGTGCCACCAGCAGAGTCCAAGGGCAGGGGGCCGATACGCAGTATTTT. This rearrangement joins TRBV15 to TRBJ2-3, with 8 bases fitting TRBD1. The CDR3 has 16 amino acids. In germline, CDR1 is LNHNV, CDR2 YYDKDF (reference sequence). With V trimmed by 1 base and J by 6 bases, 9 bases remained unmatched.

The J gene is TRBJ2-7, the V gene TRBV6-5, with D perhaps given as TRBD1 or TRBD2 (5 bases each). V dropped 5 bases and J dropped 7 bases, with 15 bases sitting between them. Germline V gene sequence: CDR1 MNHEY, CDR2 SVGAGI. This CDR3 region has 13 residues. The chain's CDR3 is CASSRGPGLEQYF. As DNA, the CDR3 is TGTGCCAGCAGTAGGGGACCGGGCCTGGAGCAGTACTTC.

This sequence joins TRBV6-5 and TRBJ2-5; TRBD1 aligns across 9 bases. The ends lost 9 bases at V and 3 bases at J; junction bases unmatched: 11. CDR1 and CDR2 from the germline V gene are MNHEY and SVGAGI. This CDR3 spans 15 amino acids. CDR3 coding DNA: TGTGCCAGTGAACAGGGGGCCGAACCAGAAGAGACCCAGTACTTC. Protein: CASEQGAEPEETQYF.

J is TRBJ2-3 and V is TRBV5-4; D might be TRBD2 (6 bases). Per germline, CDR1 SGHNT and CDR2 YYREEE (reference sequence). CDR3 length equals 17 residues. Trimming left V 1 base short and J 0 bases short, with 15 bases between. The CDR3 region has the DNA TGTGCCAGCAGCTTGAAGGTGGGGGGAAGGAGCACAGATACGCAGTATTTT. Its protein product is CASSLKVGGRSTDTQYF.